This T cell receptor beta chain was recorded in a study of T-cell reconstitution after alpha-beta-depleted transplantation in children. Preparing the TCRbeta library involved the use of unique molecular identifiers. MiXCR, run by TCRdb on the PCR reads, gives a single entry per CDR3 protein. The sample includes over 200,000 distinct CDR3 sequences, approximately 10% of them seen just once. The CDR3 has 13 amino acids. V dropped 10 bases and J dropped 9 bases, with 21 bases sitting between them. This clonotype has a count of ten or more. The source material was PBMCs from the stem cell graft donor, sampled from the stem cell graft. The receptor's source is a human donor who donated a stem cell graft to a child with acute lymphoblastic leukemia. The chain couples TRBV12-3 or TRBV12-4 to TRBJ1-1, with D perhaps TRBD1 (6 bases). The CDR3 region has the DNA TGTGCCACCCTAGGCGGGGGGCGTGGGAAAGCTTTCTTT. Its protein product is CATLGGGRGKAFF.